The entry that follows covers one T cell receptor beta chain sequence. What antigen it recognizes has not been identified. Sequencing instrument: NextSeq 550. The Human TCR Profiling Kit (MiLaboratory) was used to prepare UMI-labeled 5' RACE TRB cDNA libraries. The full amount of extracted RNA was used for cDNA synthesis, and the full amount of resulting cDNA was used for PCR amplification. Libraries were prepared in parallel with an identical number of PCR cycles. Under the source paper's analysis protocol: About 54,000 +/- 9,700 unique UMI-labeled TRB cDNA molecules per library were extracted with MIGEC and MiXCR, with at least two reads per UMI required. An average of around 40,000 +/- 10,000 functional in-frame TRB CDR3 nucleotide clonotypes without stop codons was found per library. After downsampling to 5000 UMI-labeled TRB molecules per sample, diversity metrics such as normalized Shannon-Wiener and Chao1 were calculated in VDJtools. Clonotype-size-weighted physicochemical properties of the central five CDR3 residues (interaction energy, strength, volume and Kidera factor 4) were computed in VDJtools. Following reprocessing of the reads by TCRdb, the data hold one row per CDR3 protein sequence and no DNA is available. The V and J calls were not made by the authors but by TCRdb's processing. This sample's table has entries for some 130,000 distinct CDR3 sequences. The ten largest make up about 0.37% of the sample.

The data were obtained in a study of CXCR3-negative and CXCR3-positive naive CD8 T cells (dated 2019 in TCRdb). As for the study more broadly: Approximately 130 million TRB reads were obtained in total, roughly 1.5 +/- 0.3 million reads per library. The diversity and physicochemical repertoire analyses included some 11 donors pooled from two independent experiments. For the TRBV-TRBJ cluster analysis, the naive subsets came from 5 donors, while the memory cells came from 3 donors. Overall study outcomes, separate from this receptor: Similar TRBV-TRBJ usage was shown by naive CXCR3-negative and CXCR3-positive cells from the same donor, whereas distinct patterns were shown by memory cells. TRB CDR3s from CXCR3-positive naive cells showed higher hydrophobicity (lower Kidera factor 4), lower energy, and higher strength and volume indices than CXCR3-negative naive cells. CXCR3 expression partially decreased after cryopreservation, so most assays used freshly isolated PBMCs. Surface CD5, linked to self-reactivity in mice, was comparable between naive subsets; TCR interaction strength was therefore also inferred from TRB CDR3 physicochemical properties. Comparably high repertoire diversity was found in both naive subsets, whereas much lower repertoire diversity was found in memory CD8+ T cells.

For each CD8+ T cell subset, flow sorting was done in triplicate, and about 300,000 cells per subset went directly into RLT lysis buffer. To keep memory contaminants out, a stringent definition of naive CD8+ T cells was applied: CD45RO-CCR7+CD27+CD95-. Using standard density gradient centrifugation, peripheral blood mononuclear cells were isolated from buffy coats. Naive CXCR3-negative and CXCR3-positive CD8+ T cells were flow-sorted using a FACSAria III. Total RNA was extracted from sorted cells with an RNeasy Mini Kit. The germline V gene (reference sequence) provides CDR1 MNHNY and CDR2 SVGAGI. The CDR3 measures 17 amino acids from cysteine to phenylalanine. This entry has no DNA.

The clonotype was recovered from a human donor in good health. Some clones in this sample may be carry-over from other donors' samples. The sequence links TRBV6-6 to TRBJ2-7; TCRdb's D call, TRBD2, is unchecked because there is no DNA. The material sequenced was naive CXCR3+ CD8+ T cells from blood. Read against the paper, the sample's cell subset or site label means: CD45RO-CCR7+CD27+CD95- naive CD8+ T cells expressing CXCR3 (TNR3+). This receptor has the CDR3 CAGRRTSGGRSSYEQYF.